The 2 T cell receptor beta chains below come from one sample, sequenced in a study of T-cell reconstitution after alpha-beta-depleted transplantation in children (TCRdb year 2016). Receptor amplification or capture employed PCR. TCRdb lists the instrument as Illumina HiSeq 2500. To normalize quantification of the TCRbeta repertoire, the TCR libraries were built with molecular barcoding that relied on unique molecular identifiers. TCRdb redid the processing of the public reads, applying fastp at Q25 and MiXCR, and retained in-frame beta chains. Rows with one shared CDR3 protein collapse into an entry with the most common genes and DNA. The table for this sample lists approximately 150,000 distinct CDR3 sequences; around 8.5% of them were counted only once. Around 18% of the sample is taken by the ten largest. The sample's treatment or condition, from its label and the paper: allogeneic hematopoietic cell transplantation with graft depleted of TCRalphabeta T cells and CD19 B cells.

The sequencing used PBMCs, mostly from graft donor cells, collected 180 days after TCRalphabeta/CD19-depleted stem cell transplant. These receptors were obtained from a female patient aged 2 to 10 who had a stem cell transplant for congenital amegakaryocytic thrombocytopenia, so the T cells may come from the graft donor.

This clonotype was seen at least ten times. The chain uses TRBV5-6 and TRBJ2-2; D might be TRBD1 (5 bases). The CDR3 consists of 13 residues. V was pared by 2 bases and J by 6 bases, with 8 bases between. The germline V gene has CDR1 SGHDT and CDR2 YYEEEE. The CDR3 sequence: CASSFQGAGELFF. In DNA form, the CDR3 reads TGTGCCAGCAGCTTCCAGGGTGCCGGGGAGCTGTTTTTT.

This clonotype was found a few times. The chain combines TRBV3-1 with TRBJ1-1; D gene ambiguous. This CDR3 contains 13 residues. Germline CDR1 LGHDT, CDR2 YNNKEL (reference sequence). V gave up 0 bases and J gave up 13 bases, with 15 bases separating them. The CDR3 DNA reads TGTGCCAGCAGCCAAGATATCACGGGGTGGGGTTTCTTT. It yields the protein CASSQDITGWGFF.